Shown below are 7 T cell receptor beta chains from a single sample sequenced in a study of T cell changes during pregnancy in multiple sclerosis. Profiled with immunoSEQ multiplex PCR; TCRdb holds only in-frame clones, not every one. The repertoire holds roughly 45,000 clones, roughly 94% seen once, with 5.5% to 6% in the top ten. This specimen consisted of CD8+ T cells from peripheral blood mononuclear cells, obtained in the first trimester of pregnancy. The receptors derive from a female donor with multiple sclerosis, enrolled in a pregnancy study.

This chain's CDR3 is CSVAQGTEAFF. The CDR3 bases are TGCAGTGTCGCACAGGGAACTGAAGCTTTCTTT. This sequence joins TRBV20-1 and TRBJ1-1; D is perhaps TRBD1 (6 bases). This CDR3 spans 11 amino acids. The V end was cut by 7 bases, the J end by 5 bases, with 11 bases between. Germline V gene sequence: CDR1 DFQATT, CDR2 SNEGSKA (reference sequence).

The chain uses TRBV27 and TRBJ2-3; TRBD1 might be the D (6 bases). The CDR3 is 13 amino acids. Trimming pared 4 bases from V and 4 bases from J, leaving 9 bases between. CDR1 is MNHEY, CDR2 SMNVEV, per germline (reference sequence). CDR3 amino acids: CASSYQGSDTQYF. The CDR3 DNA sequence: TGTGCCAGCAGTTACCAGGGGTCAGATACGCAGTATTTT.

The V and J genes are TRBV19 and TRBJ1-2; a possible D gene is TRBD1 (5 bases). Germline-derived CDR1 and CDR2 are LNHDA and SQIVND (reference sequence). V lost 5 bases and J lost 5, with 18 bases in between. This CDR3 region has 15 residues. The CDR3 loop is CASSYGTGDLYGYTF. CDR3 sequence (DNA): TGTGCCAGTAGTTATGGGACGGGAGACCTTTATGGCTACACCTTC.

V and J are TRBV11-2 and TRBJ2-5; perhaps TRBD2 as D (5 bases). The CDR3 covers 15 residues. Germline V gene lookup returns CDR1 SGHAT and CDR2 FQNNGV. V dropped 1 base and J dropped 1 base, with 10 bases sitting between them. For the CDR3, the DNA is TGTGCCAGCAGCTTAGGACTAAAGGCCCAAGAGACCCAGTACTTC. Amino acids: CASSLGLKAQETQYF. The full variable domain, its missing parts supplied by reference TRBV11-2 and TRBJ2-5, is EAGVAQSPRYKIIEKRQSVAFWCNPISGHATLYWYQQILGQGPKLLIQFQNNGVVDDSQLPKDRFSAERLKGVDSTLKIQPAKLEDSAVYLCASSLGLKAQETQYFGPGTRLLVL.

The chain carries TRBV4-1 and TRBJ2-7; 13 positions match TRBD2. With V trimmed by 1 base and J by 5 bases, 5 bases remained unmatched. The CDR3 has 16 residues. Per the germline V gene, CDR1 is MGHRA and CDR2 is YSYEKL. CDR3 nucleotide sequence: TGCGCCAGCAGCCAAGGGCTGGGACTAGCGGGAAACGAGCAGTACTTC. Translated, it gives CASSQGLGLAGNEQYF.

CDR3 sequence: CASSGGAGWGYTF. In nucleotides, the CDR3 is TGTGCCAGCAGCGGCGGGGCTGGATGGGGCTACACCTTC. This rearrangement joins TRBV9 to TRBJ1-2, with D possibly matching TRBD1 (5 bases). The CDR3 length is 13 residues. Deletions cut 3 bases from V and 8 bases from J, with 14 bases between. The germline V gene encodes CDR1 SGDLS and CDR2 YYNGEE.

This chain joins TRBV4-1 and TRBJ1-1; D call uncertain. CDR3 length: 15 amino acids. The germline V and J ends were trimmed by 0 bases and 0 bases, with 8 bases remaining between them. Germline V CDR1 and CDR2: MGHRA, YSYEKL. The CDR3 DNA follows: TGCGCCAGCAGCCAAGATATATCCTTGAACACTGAAGCTTTCTTT. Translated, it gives CASSQDISLNTEAFF.